One and the same sample provided the 31 T cell receptor beta chains below, sequenced in a study of tumor-infiltrating lymphocytes in localized non-small cell lung cancer. Using immunoSEQ multiplex PCR, the repertoire was profiled, and TCRdb retains in-frame clones only, with some absent. This sample has more than 15,000 clones, with 65% to 85% found just once. The sample taken for sequencing was lung tumor tissue. The receptor source for this set is a human donor with non-small cell lung cancer.

The gene calls are TRBV7-9 and TRBJ1-5, with 7 bases that match TRBD1. The CDR3 sequence is 15 residues long. The ends lost 10 bases at V and 1 base at J; junction bases unmatched: 10. Looked up from germline, CDR1 is SEHNR and CDR2 is FQNEAQ (reference sequence). CDR3 in DNA: TGTGCCACCTCGAAAGGGGGCGTCAGCAATCAGCCCCAGCATTTT. This gives the protein CATSKGGVSNQPQHF.

The chain couples TRBV30 to TRBJ1-2, with D possibly TRBD1 on 5 matching bases. The V end lost 5 bases, the J end lost 6 bases, and 13 bases lay between the germline ends. Germline lookup yields CDR1 GTSNPN and CDR2 SVGIG (reference sequence). This CDR3 comprises 12 residues. The CDR3 is CAWDRGVNGYTF. For the CDR3, the DNA is TGTGCCTGGGACAGAGGAGTAAATGGCTACACCTTC.

The chain employs TRBV7-2 and TRBJ2-5; possible D gene TRBD1, 5 bases. V gave up 1 base and J gave up 7 bases, with 10 bases separating them. Germline CDR1 reads SGHTA; CDR2 reads FQGNSA. The length of the CDR3 is 13 residues. Here the CDR3 reads CASSLEGSGTQYF. CDR3 sequence (DNA): TGTGCCAGCAGCTTAGAGGGGTCAGGGACCCAGTACTTC.

This clone turned up a few times. The gene calls are TRBV5-4 and TRBJ2-5; D gene ambiguous. Germline assignment: CDR1 SGHNT and CDR2 YYREEE (reference sequence). This CDR3 spans 11 amino acids. V was shortened by 1 base and J by 4 bases, with 2 bases between the two germline ends. CDR3 amino acids: CASSLLETQYF. Written as DNA, the CDR3 is TGTGCCAGCAGCTTGTTAGAGACCCAGTACTTC.

V gene TRBV6-1 combines with J gene TRBJ1-1; D not resolved. Germline assignment: CDR1 MNHNS and CDR2 SASEGT. Trimming removed 7 bases from V and 0 bases from J, with 15 bases in between. There are 15 residues in the CDR3. In DNA form, the CDR3 reads TGTGCCAGCAATCCCCGGGCGGCCATGAACACTGAAGCTTTCTTT. The encoded protein is CASNPRAAMNTEAFF.

The chain joins TRBV4-2 to TRBJ1-4; TRBD1 matches 10 bases. Losses at the gene ends were 4 bases for V and 7 bases for J; bases not matched to a gene: 9. The CDR3 runs 16 residues. From germline, CDR1 is LGHNA and CDR2 YNFKEQ. The CDR3 bases are TGTGCCAGCAGCCTTGGTGATGGGACAGGGGCTGAAAAACTGTTTTTT. Its translation: CASSLGDGTGAEKLFF.

The chain employs TRBV7-2 and TRBJ1-2; D unresolved. The CDR3 extends over 14 amino acids. Per the germline V gene, CDR1 is SGHTA and CDR2 is FQGNSA. Trimming shortened V by 5 bases and J by 2 bases, and 12 bases separated the two germline ends. The CDR3 region is CASSLDISNYGYTF. The DNA for the CDR3 is TGTGCCAGCAGCCTAGACATCTCCAACTATGGCTACACCTTC.

The chain uses TRBV21-1 and TRBJ2-1; the tabulated D call, TRBD2, remains unverified against the DNA. TRBV21-1 is marked as a pseudogene. There are 17 residues in the CDR3. For the CDR3, the DNA is TGTGCCAGCAGCAAAGAGGGGAGCGGGGGGTCTTACAATGAGCAGTTCTTC. This encodes CASSKEGSGGSYNEQFF.

The rearrangement joins TRBV5-8 to TRBJ2-7; 8 bases are a match to TRBD1. The germline V gene has CDR1 SGHTS and CDR2 YDEGEE. This CDR3 has 16 residues. V was clipped by 1 base and J by 4 bases; unmatched bases: 10. CDR3 bases: TGTGCCAGCAGCTTGTCCGGCAGGGGGCGCGGGTACGAGCAGTACTTC. It is translated as CASSLSGRGRGYEQYF.

The genes are TRBV5-4 and TRBJ2-2; 8 bases are a match to TRBD1. After removal of 4 bases from V and 1 base from J, the junction contained 6 bases not matched to a gene. This CDR3 has 16 residues. CDR1 is SGHNT and CDR2 is YYREEE in the germline V gene (reference sequence). CDR3 sequence: CASSLAGTGNTGELFF. The CDR3 DNA reads TGTGCCAGCAGCCTGGCCGGGACAGGGAACACCGGGGAGCTGTTTTTT.

The J gene is TRBJ2-7, the V gene TRBV11-2; 7 nucleotides align to TRBD1. Per germline, CDR1 SGHAT and CDR2 FQNNGV. V was pared by 6 bases and J by 0 bases, with 8 bases of the junction left unmatched. The CDR3 runs 15 residues. CDR3 sequence reads: CASSLQGQFSYEQYF. The CDR3 DNA reads TGTGCCAGCAGTCTTCAGGGACAGTTCTCCTACGAGCAGTACTTC.

In its sample, this clone was seen a few times. The J gene is TRBJ2-1, the V gene TRBV11-3, with a possible D match to TRBD2 (6 bases). V was shortened by 1 base and J by 7 bases, with 11 bases between the two germline ends. This CDR3 is 14 amino acids long. Germline V gene lookup returns CDR1 SGHNT and CDR2 YENEEA. The CDR3 sequence: CASSLGVAGNEQFF. Here the CDR3 DNA reads TGTGCCAGCAGCTTAGGCGTGGCGGGGAATGAGCAGTTCTTC. Complete variable domain (other parts from reference TRBV11-3 and TRBJ2-1): EAGVVQSPRYKIIEKKQPVAFWCNPISGHNTLYWYLQNLGQGPELLIRYENEEAVDDSQLPKDRFSAERLKGVDSTLKIQPAELGDSAVYLCASSLGVAGNEQFFGPGTRLTVL.

This chain links TRBV29-1 with TRBJ2-7; either TRBD1 or TRBD2 may supply D (6 bases each). Per the germline V gene, CDR1 is SQVTM and CDR2 is ANQGSEA. The V end lost 3 bases, the J end lost 5 bases, and 23 bases lay between the germline ends. This CDR3 spans 16 amino acids. The DNA of the CDR3 is TGCAGCGTTGATTCACAGGGCGGCTTAGGGGGGAACGAGCAGTACTTC. Translated, it gives CSVDSQGGLGGNEQYF.

The count of this clone is one. The rearrangement uses TRBV7-6 and TRBJ1-4; D is ambiguous. Per germline, CDR1 SGHVS and CDR2 FNYEAQ. Trimming removed 2 bases at V and 5 bases at J, with 6 bases between. CDR3 length equals 13 residues. In DNA, the CDR3 is TGTGCCAGCAGCTTAAGGCAGAATGAAAAACTGTTTTTT. It specifies CASSLRQNEKLFF.

The V gene is TRBV5-1, the J gene TRBJ2-7; possible D gene TRBD2, 5 bases. Looked up from germline, CDR1 is SGHRS and CDR2 is YFSETQ. The germline V and J ends were trimmed by 4 bases and 7 bases, with 18 bases remaining between them. This CDR3 comprises 14 residues. DNA for the CDR3: TGCGCCAGCAGCCCAGGAGGCATCGGGATGGAGCAGTACTTC. Translated, it gives CASSPGGIGMEQYF.

The gene calls are TRBV11-3 and TRBJ2-1; the match to TRBD2 covers 9 bases. The germline gives CDR1 SGHNT, CDR2 YENEEA. This CDR3 contains 15 residues. The junction had 4 bases not matched to a gene; V was cut back by 5 bases and J by 2 bases. The CDR3 DNA follows: TGTGCCAGCAGCAGGCGGGAGGGCCCCTACAATGAGCAGTTCTTC. This gives the protein CASSRREGPYNEQFF. The variable domain in full, with the rest retrieved from reference TRBV11-3 and TRBJ2-1, is EAGVVQSPRYKIIEKKQPVAFWCNPISGHNTLYWYLQNLGQGPELLIRYENEEAVDDSQLPKDRFSAERLKGVDSTLKIQPAELGDSAVYLCASSRREGPYNEQFFGPGTRLTVL.

The chain uses TRBV5-1 and TRBJ2-1; TRBD2 aligns across 11 bases. Germline lookup yields CDR1 SGHRS and CDR2 YFSETQ. The junction had 14 bases not matched to a gene; V was cut back by 4 bases and J by 8 bases. CDR3 size: 17 residues. The CDR3 region is CASSQLFSGGAGDEQFF. The DNA for the CDR3 is TGCGCCAGCAGCCAATTATTTAGCGGGGGGGCCGGAGATGAGCAGTTCTTC.

There are a few counts of this clone. The V call is TRBV29-1, the J call TRBJ2-1, with a weak D call TRBD1 (5 bases). Germline CDR1 is SQVTM and CDR2 is ANQGSEA. This CDR3 has 14 residues. Trimming took 7 bases from V and 5 from J, leaving 18 bases between them. The CDR3 region is CSGLGARVNNEQFF. The CDR3 nucleotides are TGCAGCGGCTTAGGGGCCAGGGTTAACAATGAGCAGTTCTTC.

This clone has only one observation. J is TRBJ2-6 and V is TRBV7-6, with D perhaps TRBD1 (5 bases). This CDR3 contains 15 residues. Germline V gives CDR1 SGHVS, CDR2 FNYEAQ. V was trimmed by 5 bases and J by 0 bases, leaving 8 bases between them. As DNA, the CDR3 is TGTGCCAGCAGCCCAGGGCTCTCTGGGGCCAACGTCCTGACTTTC. This gives the protein CASSPGLSGANVLTF.

J is TRBJ1-5 and V is TRBV4-2, with D possibly TRBD1 on 6 matching bases. Trimming pared 4 bases from V and 3 bases from J, leaving 16 bases between. This CDR3 comprises 16 residues. The V gene's germline CDR1 is LGHNA and CDR2 YNFKEQ. DNA for the CDR3: TGTGCCAGCAGCCGGGACACGTCTTCGGTCAATCAGCCCCAGCATTTT. This encodes CASSRDTSSVNQPQHF.

The rearrangement uses TRBV7-2 and TRBJ2-1; 10 nucleotides match TRBD1. Germline assignment: CDR1 SGHTA and CDR2 FQGNSA. CDR3 length equals 17 residues. The ends lost 4 bases at V and 7 bases at J; junction bases unmatched: 13. The chain's CDR3 is CASSWKRRDRGGNEQFF. The CDR3 bases are TGTGCCAGCAGCTGGAAGCGACGGGACAGGGGAGGAAATGAGCAGTTCTTC. The variable domain in full, with the rest retrieved from reference TRBV7-2 and TRBJ2-1, is GAGVSQSPSNKVTEKGKDVELRCDPISGHTALYWYRQSLGQGLEFLIYFQGNSAPDKSGLPSDRFSAERTGGSVSTLTIQRTQQEDSAVYLCASSWKRRDRGGNEQFFGPGTRLTVL.

The chain employs TRBV18 and TRBJ1-6; no clear D. Between the trimmed V and J ends, which lost 3 bases and 12 bases, there was a span of 18 bases. CDR3 length equals 15 residues. CDR1 and CDR2 from the germline V gene are KGHSH and LQKENI. CDR3 sequence reads: CASSPNGVKGEPLHF. Written as DNA, the CDR3 is TGTGCCAGCTCACCCAACGGAGTCAAGGGAGAACCCCTCCACTTT.

The chain carries TRBV5-1 and TRBJ2-3; the match to TRBD2 covers 9 bases. The CDR3 has 14 amino acids. J lost 8 bases, V lost 2 bases, and 6 bases had no gene match. CDR1 is SGHRS, CDR2 YFSETQ, per germline. CDR3 sequence: CASSFGGGEATQYF. The CDR3 DNA reads as TGCGCCAGCAGCTTCGGCGGGGGGGAAGCTACGCAGTATTTT.

The J gene is TRBJ2-5, the V gene TRBV11-3; tentative D call: TRBD2 (5 bases). V was pared by 5 bases and J by 5 bases, with 12 bases between. The CDR3 runs to 13 residues. CDR1 SGHNT and CDR2 YENEEA come from the germline V gene. This chain's CDR3 is CASSPGPGETQYF. CDR3 DNA: TGTGCCAGCAGCCCTGGCCCGGGGGAGACCCAGTACTTC. Full variable domain (remainder filled in from reference TRBV11-3 and TRBJ2-5): EAGVVQSPRYKIIEKKQPVAFWCNPISGHNTLYWYLQNLGQGPELLIRYENEEAVDDSQLPKDRFSAERLKGVDSTLKIQPAELGDSAVYLCASSPGPGETQYFGPGTRLLVL.

In its sample, this clone was seen a few times. The V call is TRBV7-6, the J call TRBJ2-7; the D gene is possibly TRBD2 (5 bases). The CDR3 totals 14 residues. V was clipped by 1 base and J by 9 bases, with 16 bases between them. CDR1 and CDR2 from the germline V gene are SGHVS and FNYEAQ. The CDR3 loop reads CASSLETLAPRQYF. CDR3 coding DNA: TGTGCCAGCAGCTTAGAGACGCTAGCCCCCCGGCAGTACTTC. Using reference TRBV7-6 and TRBJ2-7 for the parts outside the CDR3, the full variable domain is GAGVSQSPRYKVTKRGQDVALRCDPISGHVSLYWYRQALGQGPEFLTYFNYEAQQDKSGLPNDRFSAERPEGSISTLTIQRTEQRDSAMYRCASSLETLAPRQYFGPGTRLTVT.

The rearrangement links TRBV5-4 to TRBJ1-1; the D gene is possibly TRBD1 (5 bases). The CDR3 consists of 14 residues. V lost 1 base, J lost 1 base, and 8 bases lay in between. In germline, CDR1 is SGHNT, CDR2 YYREEE (reference sequence). This CDR3 reads CASSLQGGNTEAFF. DNA of the CDR3: TGTGCCAGCAGCTTGCAGGGAGGGAACACTGAAGCTTTCTTT. The whole variable domain, remainder taken from reference TRBV5-4 and TRBJ1-1, is ETGVTQSPTHLIKTRGQQVTLRCSSQSGHNTVSWYQQALGQGPQFIFQYYREEENGRGNFPPRFSGLQFPNYSSELNVNALELDDSALYLCASSLQGGNTEAFFGQGTRLTVV.

This clone was seen a handful of times. The chain has TRBV7-2 and TRBJ2-2, with D perhaps TRBD1 (5 bases). Germline V gene sequence: CDR1 SGHTA, CDR2 FQGNSA. This CDR3 is 16 amino acids long. The V gene lost 0 bases and the J gene lost 5 bases, with 13 bases spanning the gap. CDR3: CASSLAAGKMTGELFF. The DNA of the CDR3 is TGTGCCAGCAGCTTAGCTGCAGGGAAGATGACCGGGGAGCTGTTTTTT.

The rearrangement uses TRBV7-2 and TRBJ1-5; D not resolved. V was trimmed by 6 bases and J by 4 bases, leaving 13 bases between them. Per the germline V gene, CDR1 is SGHTA and CDR2 is FQGNSA. The length of the CDR3 is 14 residues. CDR3 loop: CASSPGRGNQPQHF. The CDR3 DNA follows: TGTGCCAGCAGTCCTGGACGGGGAAATCAGCCCCAGCATTTT. The whole variable domain, filled in from reference TRBV7-2 and TRBJ1-5, reads GAGVSQSPSNKVTEKGKDVELRCDPISGHTALYWYRQSLGQGLEFLIYFQGNSAPDKSGLPSDRFSAERTGGSVSTLTIQRTQQEDSAVYLCASSPGRGNQPQHFGDGTRLSIL.

The chain uses TRBV5-5 and TRBJ2-7, with TRBD1 identical over 10 bases. The CDR3 sequence is 15 residues long. The germline gives CDR1 SGHKS, CDR2 YYEKEE (reference sequence). J lost 6 bases, V lost 4 bases, and 10 bases had no gene match. The CDR3 spells CASSIRTGGQGEQYF. The CDR3 coding sequence is TGTGCCAGCAGCATACGGACAGGGGGTCAGGGCGAGCAGTACTTC.

The sample holds a few counts of this clone. The V gene is TRBV5-6, the J gene TRBJ1-1; D is uncertain. Trimming took 0 bases from V and 5 from J, leaving 2 bases between them. In germline, CDR1 is SGHDT, CDR2 YYEEEE. This CDR3 spans 11 amino acids. CDR3 loop: CASSLDTEAFF. As DNA, the CDR3 is TGTGCCAGCAGCTTGGATACTGAAGCTTTCTTT. Together with reference TRBV5-6 and TRBJ1-1, the CDR3 gives the full variable domain: DAGVTQSPTHLIKTRGQQVTLRCSPKSGHDTVSWYQQALGQGPQFIFQYYEEEERQRGNFPDRFSGHQFPNYSSELNVNALLLGDSALYLCASSLDTEAFFGQGTRLTVV.

This clone was counted only a few times. J is TRBJ2-3 and V is TRBV7-2; 13 positions match TRBD2. Trimming at V came to 3 bases and at J to 0 bases, leaving 3 bases not matched to a gene. The CDR3 length is 17 residues. Germline loops: CDR1 SGHTA, CDR2 FQGNSA. The CDR3 DNA reads as TGTGCCAGCAGCTTGACTAGCGGGGGGTCGAGCACAGATACGCAGTATTTT. This sequence encodes CASSLTSGGSSTDTQYF.